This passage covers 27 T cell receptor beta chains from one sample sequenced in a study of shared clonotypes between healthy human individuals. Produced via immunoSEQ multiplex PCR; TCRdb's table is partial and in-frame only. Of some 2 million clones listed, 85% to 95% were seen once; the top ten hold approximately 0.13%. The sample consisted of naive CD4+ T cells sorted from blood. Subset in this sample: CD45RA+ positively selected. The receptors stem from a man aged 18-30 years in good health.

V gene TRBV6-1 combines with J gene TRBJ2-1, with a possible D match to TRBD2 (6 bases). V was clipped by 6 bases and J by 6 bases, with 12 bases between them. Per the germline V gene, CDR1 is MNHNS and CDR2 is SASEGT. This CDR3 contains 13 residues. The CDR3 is CASRAAGGNEQFF. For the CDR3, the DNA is TGTGCCAGCAGGGCCGCCGGGGGCAATGAGCAGTTCTTC.

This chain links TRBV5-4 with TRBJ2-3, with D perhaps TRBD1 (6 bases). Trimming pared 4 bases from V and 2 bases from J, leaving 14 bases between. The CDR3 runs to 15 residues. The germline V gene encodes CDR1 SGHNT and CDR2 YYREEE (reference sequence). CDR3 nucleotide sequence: TGTGCCAGCAGCCCCCGGGCAGGGGACACAGATACGCAGTATTTT. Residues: CASSPRAGDTDTQYF. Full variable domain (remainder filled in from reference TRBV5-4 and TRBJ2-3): ETGVTQSPTHLIKTRGQQVTLRCSSQSGHNTVSWYQQALGQGPQFIFQYYREEENGRGNFPPRFSGLQFPNYSSELNVNALELDDSALYLCASSPRAGDTDTQYFGPGTRLTVL.

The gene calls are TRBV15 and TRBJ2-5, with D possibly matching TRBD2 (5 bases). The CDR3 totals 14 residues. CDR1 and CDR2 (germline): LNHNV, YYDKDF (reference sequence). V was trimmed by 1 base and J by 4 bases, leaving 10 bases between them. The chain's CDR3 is CATSRGTGRETQYF. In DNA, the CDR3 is TGTGCCACCAGCAGAGGTACGGGGAGAGAGACCCAGTACTTC.

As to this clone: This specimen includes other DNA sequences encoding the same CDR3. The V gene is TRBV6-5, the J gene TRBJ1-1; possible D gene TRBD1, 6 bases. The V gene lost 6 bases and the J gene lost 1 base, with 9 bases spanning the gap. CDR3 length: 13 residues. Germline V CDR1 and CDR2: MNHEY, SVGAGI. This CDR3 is CASSRDKNTEAFF. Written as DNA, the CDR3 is TGTGCCAGCAGCCGGGACAAGAACACTGAAGCTTTCTTT.

This CDR3 reads CASSVYGGSGYTF. In nucleotides, the CDR3 is TGTGCCAGCAGCGTGTATGGGGGCTCTGGCTACACCTTC. The rearrangement uses TRBV9 and TRBJ1-2; possible D gene TRBD1, 6 bases. The germline CDR1 and CDR2 sequences are SGDLS and YYNGEE. The ends were cut back, 2 bases at V and 7 bases at J, with 12 bases in the middle. This CDR3 spans 13 amino acids.

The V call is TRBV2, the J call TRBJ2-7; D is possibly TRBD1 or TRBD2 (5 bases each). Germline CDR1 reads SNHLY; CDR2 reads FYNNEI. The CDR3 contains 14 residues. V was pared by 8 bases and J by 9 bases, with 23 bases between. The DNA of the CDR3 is TGTGCCAGCGGGGCGGATCGGGCGGGCTACTGGCAGTACTTC. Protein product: CASGADRAGYWQYF. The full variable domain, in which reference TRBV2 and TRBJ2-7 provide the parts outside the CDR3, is EPEVTQTPSHQVTQMGQEVILRCVPISNHLYFYWYRQILGQKVEFLVSFYNNEISEKSEIFDDQFSVERPDGSNFTLKIRSTKLEDSAMYFCASGADRAGYWQYFGPGTRLTVT.

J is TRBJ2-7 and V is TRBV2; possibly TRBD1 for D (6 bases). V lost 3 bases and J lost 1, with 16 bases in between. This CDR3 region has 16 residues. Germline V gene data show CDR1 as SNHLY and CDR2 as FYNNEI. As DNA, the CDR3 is TGTGCCAGCAGTGAGGAAGGGCCGACAGGTTCCTACGAGCAGTACTTC. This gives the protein CASSEEGPTGSYEQYF.

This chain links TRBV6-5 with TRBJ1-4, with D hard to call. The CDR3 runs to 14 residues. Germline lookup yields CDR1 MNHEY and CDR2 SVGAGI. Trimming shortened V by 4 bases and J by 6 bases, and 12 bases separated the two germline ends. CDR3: CASSSRTRDEKLFF. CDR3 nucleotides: TGTGCCAGCAGTTCCCGGACGAGGGATGAAAAACTGTTTTTT.

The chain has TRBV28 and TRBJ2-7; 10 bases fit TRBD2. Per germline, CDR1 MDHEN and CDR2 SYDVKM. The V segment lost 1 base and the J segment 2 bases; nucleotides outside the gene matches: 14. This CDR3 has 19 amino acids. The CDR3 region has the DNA TGTGCCAGCAGTTTATTCCCCCCTATAGCGGGAGGACCCGCCTACGAGCAGTACTTC. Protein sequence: CASSLFPPIAGGPAYEQYF.

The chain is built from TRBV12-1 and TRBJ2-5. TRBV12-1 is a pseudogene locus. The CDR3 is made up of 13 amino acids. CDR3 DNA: TGTGCCCCCCAGACGGTGGGGCAAGAGACCCAGTACTTC. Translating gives CAPQTVGQETQYF.

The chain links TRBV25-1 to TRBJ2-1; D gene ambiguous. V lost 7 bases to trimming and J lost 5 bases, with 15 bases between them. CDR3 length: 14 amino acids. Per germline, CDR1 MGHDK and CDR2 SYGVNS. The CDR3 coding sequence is TGTGCCAGCACCGACGGGCCACAGCACAATGAGCAGTTCTTC. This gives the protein CASTDGPQHNEQFF.

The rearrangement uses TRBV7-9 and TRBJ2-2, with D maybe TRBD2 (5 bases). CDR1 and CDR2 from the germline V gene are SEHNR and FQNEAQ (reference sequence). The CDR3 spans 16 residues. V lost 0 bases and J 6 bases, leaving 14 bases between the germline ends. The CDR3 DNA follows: TGTGCCAGCAGCTTAGCGATCGGGGTTAAAGCCGGGGAGCTGTTTTTT. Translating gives CASSLAIGVKAGELFF. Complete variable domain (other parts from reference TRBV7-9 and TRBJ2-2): DTGVSQNPRHKITKRGQNVTFRCDPISEHNRLYWYRQTLGQGPEFLTYFQNEAQLEKSRLLSDRFSAERPKGSFSTLEIQRTEQGDSAMYLCASSLAIGVKAGELFFGEGSRLTVL.

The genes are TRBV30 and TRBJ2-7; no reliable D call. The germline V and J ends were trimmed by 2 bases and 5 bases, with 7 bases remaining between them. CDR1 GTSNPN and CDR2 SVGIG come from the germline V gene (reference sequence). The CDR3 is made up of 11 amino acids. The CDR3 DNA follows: TGTGCCTGGAGTATGGTGAACGAGCAGTACTTC. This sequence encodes CAWSMVNEQYF.

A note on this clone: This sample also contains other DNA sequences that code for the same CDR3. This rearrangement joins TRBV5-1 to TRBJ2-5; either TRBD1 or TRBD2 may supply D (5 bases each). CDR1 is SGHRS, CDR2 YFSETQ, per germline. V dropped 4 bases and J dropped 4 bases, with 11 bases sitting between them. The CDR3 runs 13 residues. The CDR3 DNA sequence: TGCGCCAGCAGCCCGGGGCCCTCAGAGACCCAGTACTTC. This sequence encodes CASSPGPSETQYF.

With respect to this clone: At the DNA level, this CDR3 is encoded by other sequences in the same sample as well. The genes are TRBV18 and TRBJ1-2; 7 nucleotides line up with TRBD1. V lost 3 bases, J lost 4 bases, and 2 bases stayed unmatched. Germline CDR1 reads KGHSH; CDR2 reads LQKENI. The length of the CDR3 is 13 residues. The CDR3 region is CASSPSGGYGYTF. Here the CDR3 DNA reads TGTGCCAGCTCACCGTCAGGGGGCTATGGCTACACCTTC.

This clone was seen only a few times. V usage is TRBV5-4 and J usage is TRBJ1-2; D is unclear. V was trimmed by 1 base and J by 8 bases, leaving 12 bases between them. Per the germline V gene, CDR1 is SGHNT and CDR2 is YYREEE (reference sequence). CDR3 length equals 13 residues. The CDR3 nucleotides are TGTGCCAGCAGCTTGCCCGACCCACGGGGCTACACCTTC. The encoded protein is CASSLPDPRGYTF.

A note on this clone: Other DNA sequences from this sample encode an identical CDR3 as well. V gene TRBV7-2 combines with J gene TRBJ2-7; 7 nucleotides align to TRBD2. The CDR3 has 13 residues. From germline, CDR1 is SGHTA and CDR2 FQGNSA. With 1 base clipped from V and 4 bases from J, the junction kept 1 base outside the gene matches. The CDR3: CASSLVREYEQYF. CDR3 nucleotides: TGTGCCAGCAGCTTAGTGCGGGAGTACGAGCAGTACTTC.

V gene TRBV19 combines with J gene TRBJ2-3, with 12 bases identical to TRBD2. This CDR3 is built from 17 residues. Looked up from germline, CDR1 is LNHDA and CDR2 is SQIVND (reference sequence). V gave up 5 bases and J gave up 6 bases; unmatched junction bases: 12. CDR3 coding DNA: TGTGCCAGTAGTCTCCTCCCTACTAGCGGGGGGCGGGATACGCAGTATTTT. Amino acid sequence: CASSLLPTSGGRDTQYF.

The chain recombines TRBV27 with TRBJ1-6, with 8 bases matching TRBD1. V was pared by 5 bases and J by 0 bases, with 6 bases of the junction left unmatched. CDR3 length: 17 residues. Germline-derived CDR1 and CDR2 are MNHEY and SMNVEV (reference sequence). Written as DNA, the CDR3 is TGTGCCAGCAGTCTGACAGGGGTGAGCTCCTATAATTCACCCCTCCACTTT. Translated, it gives CASSLTGVSSYNSPLHF.

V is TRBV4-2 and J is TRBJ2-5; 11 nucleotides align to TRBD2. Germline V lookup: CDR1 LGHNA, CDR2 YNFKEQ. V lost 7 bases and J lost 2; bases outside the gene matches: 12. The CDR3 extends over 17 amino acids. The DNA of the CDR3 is TGTGCCAGCACCAGTGGATCGGGGACTAGCGGACAAGAGACCCAGTACTTC. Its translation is CASTSGSGTSGQETQYF.

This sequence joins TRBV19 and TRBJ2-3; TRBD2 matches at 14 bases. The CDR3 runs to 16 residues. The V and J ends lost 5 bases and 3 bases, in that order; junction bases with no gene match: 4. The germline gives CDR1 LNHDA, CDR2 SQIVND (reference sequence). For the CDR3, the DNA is TGTGCCAGTAGTCCGAGGACTAGCGGGAGGACAGATACGCAGTATTTT. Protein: CASSPRTSGRTDTQYF.

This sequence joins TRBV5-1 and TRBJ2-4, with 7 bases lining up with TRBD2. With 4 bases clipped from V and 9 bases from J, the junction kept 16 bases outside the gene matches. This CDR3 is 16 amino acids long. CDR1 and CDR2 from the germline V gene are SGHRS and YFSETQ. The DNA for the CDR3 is TGCGCCAGCAGCGGAGGGACCGGTGGGAGGGAGGGCATTCAGTACTTC. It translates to CASSGGTGGREGIQYF.

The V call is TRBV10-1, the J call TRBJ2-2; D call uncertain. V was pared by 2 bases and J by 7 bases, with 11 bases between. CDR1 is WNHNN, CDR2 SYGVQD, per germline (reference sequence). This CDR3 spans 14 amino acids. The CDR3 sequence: CASSERAESGELFF. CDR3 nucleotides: TGCGCCAGCAGTGAGCGGGCGGAGAGCGGGGAGCTGTTTTTT.

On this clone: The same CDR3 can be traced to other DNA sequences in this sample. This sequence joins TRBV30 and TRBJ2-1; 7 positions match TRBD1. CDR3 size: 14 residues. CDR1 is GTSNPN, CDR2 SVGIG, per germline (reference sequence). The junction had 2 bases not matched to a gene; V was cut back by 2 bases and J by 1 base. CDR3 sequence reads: CAWSRTGSYNEQFF. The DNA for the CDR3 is TGTGCCTGGAGTCGGACAGGATCCTACAATGAGCAGTTCTTC.

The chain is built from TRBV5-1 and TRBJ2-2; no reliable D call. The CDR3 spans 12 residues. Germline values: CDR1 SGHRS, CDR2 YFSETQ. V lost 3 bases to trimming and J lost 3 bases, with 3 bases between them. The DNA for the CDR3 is TGCGCCAGCAGCTCATACACCGGGGAGCTGTTTTTT. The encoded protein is CASSSYTGELFF.

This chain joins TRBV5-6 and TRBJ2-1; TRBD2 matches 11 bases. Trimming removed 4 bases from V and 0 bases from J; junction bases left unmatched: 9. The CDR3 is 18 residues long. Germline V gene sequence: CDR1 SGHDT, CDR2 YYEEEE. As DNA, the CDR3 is TGTGCCAGCAGCGGAACTAGCGGGGGTTCATACTCCTACAATGAGCAGTTCTTC. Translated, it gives CASSGTSGGSYSYNEQFF.

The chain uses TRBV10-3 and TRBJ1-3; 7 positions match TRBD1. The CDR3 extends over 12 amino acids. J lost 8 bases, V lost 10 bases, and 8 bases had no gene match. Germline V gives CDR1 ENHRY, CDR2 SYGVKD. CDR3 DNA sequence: TGTGCCAGCCGACAGGGCCGGGACACCATATATTTT. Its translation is CASRQGRDTIYF.